Shown below are 12 T cell receptor beta chains from a single sample sequenced in a study of T cells in Graves' hyperthyroidism and ophthalmopathy. The TCR beta CDR3 regions underwent amplification using RNA transcripts as the source. The HTBI primer set drove a first-round RT-PCR of the TCR CDR3. Each CDR3 protein is one row after TCRdb ran MiXCR on the multiplex PCR reads. The table has 300,000 to 450,000 distinct CDR3 sequences, around 13% seen once. The sample consisted of blood. These receptors originate from a woman in her 30s with Graves' ophthalmopathy.

This clonotype was found many times. At one end, the junction sequence differs from germline, possibly due to a read error. This CDR3 reads CASSLFGTDEKLFF. The CDR3 DNA reads as TGTGCCAGCAGTTTATTCGGAACTGATGAAAAACTGTTTTTT. The V and J genes are TRBV12-3 or TRBV12-4 and TRBJ1-4; D unresolved. The CDR3 loop spans 14 amino acids.

This clonotype was counted many times. This chain links TRBV18 with TRBJ1-1; D possibly corresponds to TRBD1 (5 bases). Germline V gives CDR1 KGHSH, CDR2 LQKENI. Between the trimmed V and J ends, which lost 3 bases and 0 bases, there was a span of 11 bases. CDR3 size: 15 residues. CDR3: CASSPLDSLNTEAFF. DNA for the CDR3: TGTGCCAGCTCACCTTTAGACAGCTTGAACACTGAAGCTTTCTTT.

This clonotype came up a few times. Just one base apart from a much larger clone, this may be a read error. The genes are TRBV6-1 and TRBJ2-1, with D unclear. Germline CDR1 and CDR2: MNHNS and SASEGT. The CDR3 is 16 residues long. Trimming pared 8 bases from V and 6 bases from J, leaving 23 bases between. This CDR3 is CASGSKIQPRPNEQFF. As DNA, the CDR3 is TGTGCCAGCGGGTCTAAGATTCAGCCTCGACCCAATGAGCAGTTCTTC.

At least ten counts were recorded for this clonotype. The CDR3 loop is CAWTKDRGLNYGYTF. CDR3 DNA sequence: TGTGCCTGGACTAAGGACAGGGGACTGAACTATGGCTACACCTTC. The chain recombines TRBV30 with TRBJ1-2, with 9 bases lining up with TRBD1. The CDR3 runs to 15 residues. The germline V gene has CDR1 GTSNPN and CDR2 SVGIG (reference sequence). V was pared by 4 bases and J by 2 bases, with 8 bases of the junction left unmatched.

This clonotype was recorded many times. The rearrangement uses TRBV20-1 and TRBJ2-3, with TRBD1 matching 9 bases. The trim removed 4 bases at V and 2 bases at J, leaving 10 bases unmatched. CDR1 and CDR2 (germline): DFQATT, SNEGSKA (reference sequence). This CDR3 comprises 16 residues. The CDR3 region is CSANIPGQGFTDTQYF. DNA for the CDR3: TGCAGTGCTAACATACCGGGACAGGGATTCACAGATACGCAGTATTTT.

As concerns this clonotype: With a much larger clone just one base away, this may be a read error. The chain joins TRBV19 to TRBJ2-7, with a tentative D call TRBD2 (6 bases). Germline V lookup: CDR1 LNHDA, CDR2 SQIVND (reference sequence). The CDR3 contains 14 residues. Here the CDR3 reads CASSIVRDSYAQYF. The CDR3 bases are TGTGCCAGTAGTATAGTTCGGGACTCCTACGCGCAGTACTTC.

This clonotype was picked up a small number of times. This chain joins TRBV6-5 and TRBJ2-7; weak D call: TRBD2 (6 bases). Trimming cost V 2 bases and J 4 bases, with 18 bases left between them. Germline lookup yields CDR1 MNHEY and CDR2 SVGAGI. This CDR3 comprises 16 residues. The CDR3 DNA follows: TGTGCCAGCAGTTACAAAGAGTTCCGGGGGTGGTACGAGCAGTACTTC. It translates to CASSYKEFRGWYEQYF.

This chain links TRBV6-5 with TRBJ2-3; tentatively, D is TRBD2 (5 bases). CDR3 length equals 16 residues. Between the trimmed V and J ends, which lost 2 bases and 1 base, there was a span of 13 bases. Germline-derived CDR1 and CDR2 are MNHEY and SVGAGI. CDR3 loop: CASSYEVLGGTDTQYF. CDR3 sequence (DNA): TGTGCCAGCAGTTACGAAGTCCTCGGGGGCACAGATACGCAGTATTTT.

The sample holds many counts of this clonotype. The rearrangement links TRBV9 to TRBJ2-2; the D is unclear. The CDR3 consists of 16 residues. Looked up from germline, CDR1 is SGDLS and CDR2 is YYNGEE. The V gene lost 2 bases and the J gene lost 0 bases, with 11 bases spanning the gap. The CDR3 nucleotides are TGTGCCAGCAGCGTGGACGCCCTCGCGAACACCGGGGAGCTGTTTTTT. Its protein product is CASSVDALANTGELFF.

This clonotype has ten or more counts. This CDR3 is CASSYSIQKMQFGRADTQYF. The CDR3 DNA follows: TGTGCCAGCAGTTACTCGATTCAAAAGATGCAGTTTGGCCGGGCAGATACGCAGTATTTT. V gene TRBV6-5 combines with J gene TRBJ2-3; D remains unclear. The ends were cut back, 0 bases at V and 4 bases at J, with 26 bases in the middle. The CDR3 is 20 residues long. CDR1 and CDR2 (germline): MNHEY, SVGAGI.

This clonotype was seen ten or more times. The chain carries TRBV11-2 and TRBJ1-1, with a tentative D call TRBD1 (5 bases). V was shortened by 1 base and J by 0 bases, with 18 bases between the two germline ends. CDR3 length: 18 amino acids. Per the germline V gene, CDR1 is SGHAT and CDR2 is FQNNGV. Here the CDR3 reads CASSLAPRRGHLNTEAFF. DNA for the CDR3: TGTGCCAGCAGCTTAGCCCCCCGAAGGGGTCATCTGAACACTGAAGCTTTCTTT.

This clonotype was seen at least ten times. V usage is TRBV5-5 and J usage is TRBJ2-5, with 7 bases lining up with TRBD2. Germline values: CDR1 SGHKS, CDR2 YYEKEE (reference sequence). J lost 3 bases, V lost 2 bases, and 10 bases had no gene match. CDR3 length: 16 amino acids. This CDR3 is CASSFGGGVLKETQYF. CDR3 bases: TGTGCCAGCAGCTTTGGGGGGGGGGTACTGAAAGAGACCCAGTACTTC.